The following is a T cell receptor beta chain sequence with its context. The antigen remains undetermined. Blood libraries mostly used around 0.45 ug genomic DNA, six replicates each. Clones were read by immunoSEQ multiplex PCR, and TCRdb kept only the in-frame ones, dropping some. The repertoire holds tens of thousands of clones, with around four fifths as singletons. The record originates from a study of neoadjuvant anti-PD-1 for oral cavity cancer. In the study overall: Non-progressing patients received a fourth nivolumab dose near day 43, then surgery on days 50-56.

Germline CDR1 reads LNHNV; CDR2 reads YYDKDF (reference sequence). V lost 3 bases, J lost 4 bases, and 13 bases lay in between. CDR3 length: 15 amino acids. Study outcomes and limitations: Each response group had just a few patients in TCR analyses. Pretreatment Treg/Th17 ratio correlated inversely with post-treatment tumor clonality.

Sequenced here: PBMCs, sampled before nivolumab (anti-PD-1) treatment. The sequence derives from a person aged 35-79 years with oral cavity squamous cell carcinoma. This chain joins TRBV15 and TRBJ2-1, with TRBD1 as a possible D gene (6 bases). This CDR3 reads CATSSRDIPYNEQFF. The CDR3 DNA sequence: TGTGCCACCAGCAGTCGGGACATCCCTTACAATGAGCAGTTCTTC.